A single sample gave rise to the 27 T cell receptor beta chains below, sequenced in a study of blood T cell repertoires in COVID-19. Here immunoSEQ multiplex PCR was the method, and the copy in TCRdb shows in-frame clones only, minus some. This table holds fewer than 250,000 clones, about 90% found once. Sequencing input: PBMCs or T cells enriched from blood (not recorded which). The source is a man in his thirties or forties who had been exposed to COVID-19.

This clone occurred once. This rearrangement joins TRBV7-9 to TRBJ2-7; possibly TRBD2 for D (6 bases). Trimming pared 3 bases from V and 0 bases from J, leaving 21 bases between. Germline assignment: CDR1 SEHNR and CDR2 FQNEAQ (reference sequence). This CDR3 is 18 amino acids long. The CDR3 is CASSFHSDHSGYSYEQYF. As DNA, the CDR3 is TGTGCCAGCAGCTTCCATTCCGATCATAGCGGTTACTCCTACGAGCAGTACTTC.

For the CDR3, the DNA is TGTGCCAGCAGATCCGCGACAGTTATTTTAGAGACCCAGTACTTC. Its translation is CASRSATVILETQYF. The J gene is TRBJ2-5, the V gene TRBV28; D is possibly TRBD1 (5 bases). The germline V gene has CDR1 MDHEN and CDR2 SYDVKM. The CDR3 is 15 amino acids. Trimming shortened V by 6 bases and J by 4 bases, and 18 bases separated the two germline ends. The whole variable domain, filled in from reference TRBV28 and TRBJ2-5, reads DVKVTQSSRYLVKRTGEKVFLECVQDMDHENMFWYRQDPGLGLRLIYFSYDVKMKEKGDIPEGYSVSREKKERFSLILESASTNQTSMYLCASRSATVILETQYFGPGTRLLVL.

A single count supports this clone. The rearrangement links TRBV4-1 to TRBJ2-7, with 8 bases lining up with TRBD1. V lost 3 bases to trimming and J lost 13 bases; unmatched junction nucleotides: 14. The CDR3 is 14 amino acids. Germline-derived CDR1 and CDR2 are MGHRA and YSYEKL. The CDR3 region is CASSQIGGGQGRYF. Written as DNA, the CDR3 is TGCGCCAGCAGCCAGATAGGGGGCGGACAGGGCCGATACTTC.

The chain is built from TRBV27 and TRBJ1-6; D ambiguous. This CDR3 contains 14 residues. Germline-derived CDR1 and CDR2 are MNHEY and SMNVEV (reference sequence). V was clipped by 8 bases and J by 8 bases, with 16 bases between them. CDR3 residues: CASHRMGGDSPLHF. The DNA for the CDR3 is TGTGCCAGCCATCGTATGGGAGGCGATTCACCCCTCCACTTT.

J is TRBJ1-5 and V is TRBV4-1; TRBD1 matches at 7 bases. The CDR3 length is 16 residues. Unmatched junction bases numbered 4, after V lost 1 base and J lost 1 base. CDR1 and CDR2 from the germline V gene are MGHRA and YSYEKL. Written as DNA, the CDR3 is TGCGCCAGCAGCCAAGTCAGGGGACAGAGCAATCAGCCCCAGCATTTT. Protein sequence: CASSQVRGQSNQPQHF.

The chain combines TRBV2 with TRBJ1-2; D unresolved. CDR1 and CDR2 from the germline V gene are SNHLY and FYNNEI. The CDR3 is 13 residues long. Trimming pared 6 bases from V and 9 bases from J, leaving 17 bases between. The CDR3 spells CASSRTLGGSYTF. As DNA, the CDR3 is TGTGCCAGCAGCCGTACACTGGGCGGGAGCTACACCTTC.

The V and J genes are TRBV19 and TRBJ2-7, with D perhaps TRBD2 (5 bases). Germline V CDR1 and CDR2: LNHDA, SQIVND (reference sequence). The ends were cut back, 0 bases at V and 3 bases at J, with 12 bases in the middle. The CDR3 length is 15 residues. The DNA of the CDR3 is TGTGCCAGTAGTATAGATCTTGGGCGGGTCTACGAGCAGTACTTC. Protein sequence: CASSIDLGRVYEQYF.

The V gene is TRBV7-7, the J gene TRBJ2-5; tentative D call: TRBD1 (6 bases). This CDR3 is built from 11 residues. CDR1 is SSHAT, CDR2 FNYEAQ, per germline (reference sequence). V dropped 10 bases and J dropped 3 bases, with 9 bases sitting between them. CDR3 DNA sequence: TGTGCCATTCGGGACAAAGAGACCCAGTACTTC. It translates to CAIRDKETQYF.

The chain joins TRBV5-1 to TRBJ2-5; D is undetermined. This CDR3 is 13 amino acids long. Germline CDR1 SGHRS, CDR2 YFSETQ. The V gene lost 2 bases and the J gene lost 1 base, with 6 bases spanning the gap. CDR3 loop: CASSFWAQETQYF. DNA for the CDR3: TGCGCCAGCAGCTTCTGGGCCCAAGAGACCCAGTACTTC.

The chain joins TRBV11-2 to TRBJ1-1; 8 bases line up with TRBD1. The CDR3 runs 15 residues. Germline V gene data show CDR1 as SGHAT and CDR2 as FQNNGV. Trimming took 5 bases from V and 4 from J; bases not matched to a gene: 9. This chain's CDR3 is CASSERTGSGTEAFF. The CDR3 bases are TGTGCCAGCAGCGAACGGACAGGGAGTGGCACTGAAGCTTTCTTT.

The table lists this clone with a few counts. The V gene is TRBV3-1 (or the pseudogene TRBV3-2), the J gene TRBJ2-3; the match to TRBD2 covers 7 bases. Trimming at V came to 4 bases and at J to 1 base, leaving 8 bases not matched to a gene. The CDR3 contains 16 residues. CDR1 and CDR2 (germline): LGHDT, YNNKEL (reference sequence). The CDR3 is CASSPEVGGGTDTQYF. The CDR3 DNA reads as TGTGCCAGCAGCCCCGAGGTGGGGGGGGGCACAGATACGCAGTATTTT.

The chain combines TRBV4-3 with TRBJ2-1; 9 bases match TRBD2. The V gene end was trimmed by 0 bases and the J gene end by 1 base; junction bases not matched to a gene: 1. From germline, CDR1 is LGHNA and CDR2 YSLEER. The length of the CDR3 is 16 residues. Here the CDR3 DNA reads TGCGCCAGCAGCCAAGAGCGGGGGGGGTCCTACAATGAGCAGTTCTTC. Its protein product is CASSQERGGSYNEQFF.

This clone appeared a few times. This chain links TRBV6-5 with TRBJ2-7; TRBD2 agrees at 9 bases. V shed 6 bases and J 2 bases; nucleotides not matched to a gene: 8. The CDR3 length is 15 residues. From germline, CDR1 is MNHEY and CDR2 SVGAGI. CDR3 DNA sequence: TGTGCCAGCAGCTCCCTAGCGGGGTCAACCTACGAGCAGTACTTC. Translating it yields CASSSLAGSTYEQYF.

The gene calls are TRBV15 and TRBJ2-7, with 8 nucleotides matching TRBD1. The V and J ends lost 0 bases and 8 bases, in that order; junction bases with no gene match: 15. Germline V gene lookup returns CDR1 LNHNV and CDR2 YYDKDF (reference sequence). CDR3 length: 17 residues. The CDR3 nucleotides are TGTGCCACCAGCAGAGACAAAGGACAGGGAAGTGGTCTGAAGCAGTACTTC. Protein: CATSRDKGQGSGLKQYF.

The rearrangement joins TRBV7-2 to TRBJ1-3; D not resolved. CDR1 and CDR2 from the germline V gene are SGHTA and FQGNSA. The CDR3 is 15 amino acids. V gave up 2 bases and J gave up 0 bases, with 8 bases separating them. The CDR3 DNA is TGTGCCAGCAGCTTATTAGTGTACTCTGGAAACACCATATATTTT. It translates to CASSLLVYSGNTIYF.

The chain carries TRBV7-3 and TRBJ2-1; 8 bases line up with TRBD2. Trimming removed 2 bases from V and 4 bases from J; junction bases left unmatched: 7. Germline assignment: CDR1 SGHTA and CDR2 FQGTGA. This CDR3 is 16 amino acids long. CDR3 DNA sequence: TGTGCCAGCAGCTTAGAGGTTAGCGGGATGTACAATGAGCAGTTCTTC. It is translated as CASSLEVSGMYNEQFF.

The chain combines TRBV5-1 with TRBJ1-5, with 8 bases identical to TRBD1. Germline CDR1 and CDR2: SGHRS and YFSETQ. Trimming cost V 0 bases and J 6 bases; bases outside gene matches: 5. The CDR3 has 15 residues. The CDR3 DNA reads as TGCGCCAGCAGCTTGGGGACAGGGCTAACTCAGCCCCAGCATTTT. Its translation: CASSLGTGLTQPQHF. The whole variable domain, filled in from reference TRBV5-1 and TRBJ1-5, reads KAGVTQTPRYLIKTRGQQVTLSCSPISGHRSVSWYQQTPGQGLQFLFEYFSETQRNKGNFPGRFSGRQFSNSRSEMNVSTLELGDSALYLCASSLGTGLTQPQHFGDGTRLSIL.

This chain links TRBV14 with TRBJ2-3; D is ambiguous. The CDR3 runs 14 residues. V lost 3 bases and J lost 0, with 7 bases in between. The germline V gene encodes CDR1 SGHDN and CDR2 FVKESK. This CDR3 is CASSHPRSTDTQYF. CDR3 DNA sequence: TGTGCCAGCAGCCACCCCCGGAGCACAGATACGCAGTATTTT.

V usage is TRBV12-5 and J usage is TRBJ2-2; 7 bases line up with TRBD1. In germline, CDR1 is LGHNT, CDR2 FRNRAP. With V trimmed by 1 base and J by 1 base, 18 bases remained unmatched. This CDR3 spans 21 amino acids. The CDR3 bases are TGTGCTAGTGGTTTGGCCCTGTGGGACAGCCTAATCCCCCAGAACACCGGGGAGCTGTTTTTT. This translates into CASGLALWDSLIPQNTGELFF. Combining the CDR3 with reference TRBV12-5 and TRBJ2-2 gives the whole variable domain DARVTQTPRHKVTEMGQEVTMRCQPILGHNTVFWYRQTMMQGLELLAYFRNRAPLDDSGMPKDRFSAEMPDATLATLKIQPSEPRDSAVYFCASGLALWDSLIPQNTGELFFGEGSRLTVL.

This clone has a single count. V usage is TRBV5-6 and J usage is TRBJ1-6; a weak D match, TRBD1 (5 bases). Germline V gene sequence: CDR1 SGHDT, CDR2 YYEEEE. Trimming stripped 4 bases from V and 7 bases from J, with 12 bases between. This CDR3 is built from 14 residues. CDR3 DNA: TGTGCCAGCAGCCCGGGGCGGGGAAATTCACCCCTCCACTTT. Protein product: CASSPGRGNSPLHF. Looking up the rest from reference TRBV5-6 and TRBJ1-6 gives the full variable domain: DAGVTQSPTHLIKTRGQQVTLRCSPKSGHDTVSWYQQALGQGPQFIFQYYEEEERQRGNFPDRFSGHQFPNYSSELNVNALLLGDSALYLCASSPGRGNSPLHFGNGTRLTVT.

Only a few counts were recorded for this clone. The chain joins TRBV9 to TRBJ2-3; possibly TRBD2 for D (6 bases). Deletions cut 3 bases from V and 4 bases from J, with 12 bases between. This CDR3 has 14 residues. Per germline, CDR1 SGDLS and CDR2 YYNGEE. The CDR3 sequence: CASSAVGTPDTQYF. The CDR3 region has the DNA TGTGCCAGCAGCGCAGTCGGGACTCCAGATACGCAGTATTTT. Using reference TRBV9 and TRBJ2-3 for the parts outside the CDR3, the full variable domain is DSGVTQTPKHLITATGQRVTLRCSPRSGDLSVYWYQQSLDQGLQFLIQYYNGEERAKGNILERFSAQQFPDLHSELNLSSLELGDSALYFCASSAVGTPDTQYFGPGTRLTVL.

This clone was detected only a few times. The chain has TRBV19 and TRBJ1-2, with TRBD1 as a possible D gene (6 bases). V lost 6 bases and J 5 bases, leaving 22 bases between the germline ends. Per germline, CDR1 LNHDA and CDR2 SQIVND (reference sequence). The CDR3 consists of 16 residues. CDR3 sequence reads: CASRPYYSRQEYGYTF. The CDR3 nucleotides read TGTGCCAGTAGACCTTATTATAGCCGACAGGAATATGGCTACACCTTC.

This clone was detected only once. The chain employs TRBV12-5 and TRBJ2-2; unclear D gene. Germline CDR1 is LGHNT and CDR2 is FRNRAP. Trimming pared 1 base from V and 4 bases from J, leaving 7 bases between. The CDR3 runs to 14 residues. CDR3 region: CASGLESGTGELFF. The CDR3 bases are TGTGCTAGTGGTTTGGAGTCGGGCACCGGGGAGCTGTTTTTT. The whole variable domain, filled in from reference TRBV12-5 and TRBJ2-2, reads DARVTQTPRHKVTEMGQEVTMRCQPILGHNTVFWYRQTMMQGLELLAYFRNRAPLDDSGMPKDRFSAEMPDATLATLKIQPSEPRDSAVYFCASGLESGTGELFFGEGSRLTVL.

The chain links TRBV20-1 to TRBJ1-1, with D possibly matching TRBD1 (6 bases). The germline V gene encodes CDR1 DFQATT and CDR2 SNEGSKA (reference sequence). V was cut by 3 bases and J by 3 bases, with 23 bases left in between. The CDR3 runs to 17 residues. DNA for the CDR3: TGCAGTGCTAGTAGCTACTACGGGGGGGCGCGGGACACTGAAGCTTTCTTT. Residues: CSASSYYGGARDTEAFF.

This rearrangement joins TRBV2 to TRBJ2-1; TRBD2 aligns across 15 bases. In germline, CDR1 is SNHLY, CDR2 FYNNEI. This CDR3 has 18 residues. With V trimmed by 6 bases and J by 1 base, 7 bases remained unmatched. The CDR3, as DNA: TGTGCCAGCAGGAGGACTAGCGGGGGGGCCGGGTCCTACAATGAGCAGTTCTTC. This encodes CASRRTSGGAGSYNEQFF. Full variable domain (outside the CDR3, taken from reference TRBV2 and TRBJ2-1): EPEVTQTPSHQVTQMGQEVILRCVPISNHLYFYWYRQILGQKVEFLVSFYNNEISEKSEIFDDQFSVERPDGSNFTLKIRSTKLEDSAMYFCASRRTSGGAGSYNEQFFGPGTRLTVL.

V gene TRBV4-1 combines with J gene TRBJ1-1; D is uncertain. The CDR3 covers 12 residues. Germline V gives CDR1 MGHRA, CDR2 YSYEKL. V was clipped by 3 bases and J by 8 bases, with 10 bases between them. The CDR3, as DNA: TGCGCCAGCAGCCACTCCAAGAGGGAAGCTTTCTTT. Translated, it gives CASSHSKREAFF.

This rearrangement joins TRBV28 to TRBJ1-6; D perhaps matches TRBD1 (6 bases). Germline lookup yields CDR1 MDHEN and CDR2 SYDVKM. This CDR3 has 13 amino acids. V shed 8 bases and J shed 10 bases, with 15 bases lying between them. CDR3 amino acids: CASGGRVYSPLHF. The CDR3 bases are TGTGCCAGCGGGGGCAGGGTATACTCACCCCTCCACTTT.